The next 7 T cell receptor beta chains were all read from a single sample in a study of T cells in pancreatic ductal adenocarcinoma. The selected patients with pancreatic ductal adenocarcinoma had surgery but no neoadjuvant therapy. Data came from immunoSEQ multiplex PCR; TCRdb stores just in-frame clones and leaves some out. The sample shows 25,000 to 35,000 clones, roughly 92% of them seen only once. What was sequenced was PBMCs. The source of these receptors is a human donor with pancreatic ductal adenocarcinoma.

A note on this clone: Germline is not matched at one junction end, which may reflect a read error. As DNA, the CDR3 is TGTGCCAGCAACTTAGGTGGCACTGAAGCTTTCTTT. Translated, it gives CASNLGGTEAFF. V gene TRBV7-9 combines with J gene TRBJ1-1; D gene ambiguous. Germline V gives CDR1 SEHNR, CDR2 FQNEAQ (reference sequence). The CDR3 runs to 12 residues.

The CDR3 nucleotides are TGTGCCAGCAGTCGGGACAGGGTCCGCGCCGGGGAGCTGTTTTTT. It specifies CASSRDRVRAGELFF. The rearrangement joins TRBV6-1 to TRBJ2-2, with 9 nucleotides matching TRBD1. From germline, CDR1 is MNHNS and CDR2 SASEGT. CDR3 length: 15 residues. Trimming removed 5 bases from V and 6 bases from J; junction bases left unmatched: 7.

The chain couples TRBV7-2 to TRBJ2-7; the match to TRBD2 covers 12 bases. Looked up from germline, CDR1 is SGHTA and CDR2 is FQGNSA. The CDR3 runs to 16 residues. Trimming removed 4 bases from V and 6 bases from J; junction bases left unmatched: 10. The CDR3 coding sequence is TGTGCCAGCAGCTCCCCTCTACTAGCGGGAGGCGGCGAGCAGTACTTC. It codes for CASSSPLLAGGGEQYF.

The chain couples TRBV6-1 to TRBJ2-4; 12 positions match TRBD1. This CDR3 is 15 amino acids long. Germline values: CDR1 MNHNS, CDR2 SASEGT. V dropped 6 bases and J dropped 6; count of bases not matched to a gene: 6. For the CDR3, the DNA is TGTGCCAGCAGCCTCCGGGACAGGGGGCTAAACATTCAGTACTTC. It translates to CASSLRDRGLNIQYF.

The chain couples TRBV18 to TRBJ1-1; D is unclear. The V gene lost 3 bases and the J gene lost 0 bases, with 14 bases spanning the gap. This CDR3 is 16 amino acids long. In germline, CDR1 is KGHSH, CDR2 LQKENI. In DNA, the CDR3 is TGTGCCAGCTCACCCTTAGGTCTTCTTATGAACACTGAAGCTTTCTTT. It encodes CASSPLGLLMNTEAFF. The whole variable domain, filled in from reference TRBV18 and TRBJ1-1, reads NAGVMQNPRHLVRRRGQEARLRCSPMKGHSHVYWYRQLPEEGLKFMVYLQKENIIDESGMPKERFSAEFPKEGPSILRIQQVVRGDSAAYFCASSPLGLLMNTEAFFGQGTRLTVV.

V is TRBV2 and J is TRBJ2-2, with unresolved D. Germline CDR1 reads SNHLY; CDR2 reads FYNNEI. Trimming took off 7 bases at V and 5 bases at J, with 8 bases between the two ends. CDR3 length: 12 amino acids. CDR3 sequence: CASTFLTGELFF. The DNA of the CDR3 is TGTGCCAGCACCTTCCTGACCGGGGAGCTGTTTTTT. Together with reference TRBV2 and TRBJ2-2, the CDR3 gives the full variable domain: EPEVTQTPSHQVTQMGQEVILRCVPISNHLYFYWYRQILGQKVEFLVSFYNNEISEKSEIFDDQFSVERPDGSNFTLKIRSTKLEDSAMYFCASTFLTGELFFGEGSRLTVL.

The chain links TRBV5-4 to TRBJ2-1; D unclear. Germline CDR1 reads SGHNT; CDR2 reads YYREEE (reference sequence). The CDR3 length is 11 residues. V lost 4 bases and J 7 bases, leaving 6 bases between the germline ends. CDR3 nucleotides: TGTGCCAGCAGCGTTAGGAATGAGCAGTTCTTC. Protein: CASSVRNEQFF.